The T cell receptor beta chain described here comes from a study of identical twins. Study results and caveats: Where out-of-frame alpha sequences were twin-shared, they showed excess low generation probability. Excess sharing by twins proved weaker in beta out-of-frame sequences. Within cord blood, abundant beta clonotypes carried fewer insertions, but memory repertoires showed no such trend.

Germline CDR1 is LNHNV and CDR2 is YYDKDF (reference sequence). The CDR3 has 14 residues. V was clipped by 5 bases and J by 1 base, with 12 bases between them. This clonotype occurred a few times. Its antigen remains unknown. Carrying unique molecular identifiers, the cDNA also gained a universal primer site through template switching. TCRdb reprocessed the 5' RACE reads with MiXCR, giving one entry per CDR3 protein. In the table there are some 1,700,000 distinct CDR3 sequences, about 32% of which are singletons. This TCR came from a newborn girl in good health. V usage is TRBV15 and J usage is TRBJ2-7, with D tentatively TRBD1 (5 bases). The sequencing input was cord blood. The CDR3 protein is CATSYITGSYEQYF. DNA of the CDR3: TGTGCCACCAGCTATATAACAGGTTCCTACGAGCAGTACTTC. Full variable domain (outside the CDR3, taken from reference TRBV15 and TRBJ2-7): DAMVIQNPRYQVTQFGKPVTLSCSQTLNHNVMYWYQQKSSQAPKLLFHYYDKDFNNEADTPDNFQSRRPNTSFCFLDIRSPGLGDTAMYLCATSYITGSYEQYFGPGTRLTVT.